The 20 T cell receptor beta chains listed next were all sequenced from one sample in a study of T-cell memory formation after mild COVID-19. One entry per CDR3 protein, called by TCRdb with MiXCR from the 5' RACE reads. The repertoire holds over 450,000 distinct CDR3 sequences, with around 21% as singletons. Sequenced: PBMCs or a T cell subset sorted from them (not recorded which). These receptors came from an adult woman who had mild COVID-19 (a few samples of this study predate the infection). Cell type and time point are not known.

This clonotype was seen more than once but under ten times. The J gene is TRBJ2-3, the V gene TRBV12-3 or TRBV12-4; 8 nucleotides agree with TRBD2. The V and J ends lost 5 bases and 2 bases, in that order; junction bases with no gene match: 3. This CDR3 spans 14 amino acids. The CDR3 coding sequence is TGTGCCAGCAGTCCGACTAGCGACACAGATACGCAGTATTTT. It codes for CASSPTSDTDTQYF.

The rearrangement uses TRBV12-3 or TRBV12-4 and TRBJ2-4; the match to TRBD1 covers 9 bases. V lost 6 bases to trimming and J lost 13 bases; unmatched junction nucleotides: 7. The CDR3 is made up of 12 amino acids. DNA of the CDR3: TGTGCCAGCAGAGGTTACAGGGGGCCCCAGTACTTC. As protein: CASRGYRGPQYF.

V and J are TRBV20-1 and TRBJ1-1; D is perhaps TRBD1 (5 bases). Germline loops: CDR1 DFQATT, CDR2 SNEGSKA (reference sequence). The V gene lost 6 bases and the J gene lost 0 bases, with 14 bases spanning the gap. This CDR3 spans 14 amino acids. This CDR3 is CSADSGLLNTEAFF. The DNA for the CDR3 is TGCAGTGCAGACTCGGGACTCCTGAACACTGAAGCTTTCTTT.

This clonotype was detected a few times. This chain links TRBV24-1 with TRBJ2-1, with 8 bases lining up with TRBD1. This CDR3 contains 18 residues. V trimming: 3 bases; J trimming: 4 bases; junction bases outside the gene matches: 13. Looked up from germline, CDR1 is KGHDR and CDR2 is SFDVKD. The CDR3 reads CATSDAPWQGAGYNEQFF. The CDR3 coding sequence is TGTGCCACCAGTGATGCGCCCTGGCAGGGGGCGGGTTACAATGAGCAGTTCTTC.

The rearrangement joins TRBV4-1 to TRBJ2-3; TRBD2 matches at 10 bases. V shed 3 bases, J shed 0 bases, and the junction held 6 bases outside the gene matches. Germline CDR1 is MGHRA and CDR2 is YSYEKL. This CDR3 region has 17 residues. CDR3 sequence: CASSQVSGGRSTDTQYF. The CDR3, as DNA: TGCGCCAGCAGCCAGGTTAGCGGGGGGCGGAGCACAGATACGCAGTATTTT.

The chain is built from TRBV6-5 and TRBJ1-5, with a weak D call TRBD1 (5 bases). Germline-derived CDR1 and CDR2 are MNHEY and SVGAGI. The CDR3 covers 13 residues. With 2 bases removed from V and 5 bases from J, the gap between germline ends came to 7 bases. The CDR3 region has the DNA TGTGCCAGCAGTTACGACAGTCATCAGCCCCAGCATTTT. The encoded protein is CASSYDSHQPQHF.

This chain joins TRBV4-2 and TRBJ2-3, with TRBD2 matching over 12 bases. CDR3 length equals 16 residues. CDR1 LGHNA and CDR2 YNFKEQ come from the germline V gene. The J segment lost 2 bases and the V segment lost 1 base, leaving 1 base of the junction unmatched. The CDR3 region has the DNA TGTGCCAGCAGCCAAGGGACTAGCGGGGCCACAGATACGCAGTATTTT. Protein product: CASSQGTSGATDTQYF.

This sequence joins TRBV18 and TRBJ2-1; perhaps D is TRBD1 or TRBD2 (5 bases each). V was pared by 3 bases and J by 5 bases, with 11 bases between. Germline V CDR1 and CDR2: KGHSH, LQKENI. This CDR3 spans 14 amino acids. In DNA, the CDR3 is TGTGCCAGCTCACCCGGGGCAGCTAACAATGAGCAGTTCTTC. Translated: CASSPGAANNEQFF.

The rearrangement uses TRBV4-2 and TRBJ2-5, with D perhaps matching TRBD2 (6 bases). Germline V gene lookup returns CDR1 LGHNA and CDR2 YNFKEQ. Trimming stripped 5 bases from V and 9 bases from J, with 16 bases between. The CDR3 is 13 amino acids. CDR3 nucleotide sequence: TGTGCCAGCAGCTTCTTTATAGGGGAGGCCCAGTACTTC. It encodes CASSFFIGEAQYF.

The chain employs TRBV7-9 and TRBJ2-1, with 7 bases identical to TRBD2. CDR3 length equals 13 residues. Per the germline V gene, CDR1 is SEHNR and CDR2 is FQNEAQ (reference sequence). V shed 10 bases, J shed 7 bases, and the junction held 10 bases outside the gene matches. CDR3 residues: CAIQVGGRNEQFF. The CDR3 DNA reads TGTGCCATCCAGGTGGGGGGGAGGAATGAGCAGTTCTTC.

V is TRBV27 and J is TRBJ2-1, with 8 bases lining up with TRBD1. This CDR3 is 17 amino acids long. CDR1 and CDR2 (germline): MNHEY, SMNVEV (reference sequence). The V segment lost 5 bases and the J segment 4 bases; nucleotides outside the gene matches: 13. The CDR3 nucleotides read TGTGCCAGCAGTCCGCCTTGGACAGGGAAGTTATACAATGAGCAGTTCTTC. This codes for CASSPPWTGKLYNEQFF.

This chain connects TRBV6-1 to TRBJ1-1; 7 bases are shared with TRBD1. This CDR3 is 13 amino acids long. With 9 bases clipped from V and 6 bases from J, the junction kept 10 bases outside the gene matches. Germline loops: CDR1 MNHNS, CDR2 SASEGT. The CDR3 nucleotides read TGTGCCAGTGCAGGGGGAGAAAACTCTGAAGCTTTCTTT. Translation: CASAGGENSEAFF.

The rearrangement joins TRBV2 to TRBJ1-1; D not resolved. The CDR3 is 15 residues long. Trimming left V 4 bases short and J 1 base short, with 13 bases between. CDR1 and CDR2 from the germline V gene are SNHLY and FYNNEI. Written as DNA, the CDR3 is TGTGCCAGCAGTGCCGAAGGCGGAGCGAACACTGAAGCTTTCTTT. Translation gives CASSAEGGANTEAFF.

This clonotype was picked up a small number of times. The genes are TRBV5-1 and TRBJ2-5; maybe TRBD2 (6 bases). CDR3 length: 12 amino acids. Trimming stripped 4 bases from V and 5 bases from J, with 9 bases between. Germline CDR1 SGHRS, CDR2 YFSETQ. Here the CDR3 DNA reads TGCGCCAGCAGCGGGGGGACGGAGACCCAGTACTTC. This codes for CASSGGTETQYF.

This clonotype was seen a few times. The rearrangement links TRBV20-1 to TRBJ1-1, with 10 positions matching TRBD1. J was trimmed by 0 bases and V by 5 bases; bases with no gene match: 6. The CDR3 is 15 residues long. Germline values: CDR1 DFQATT, CDR2 SNEGSKA (reference sequence). Written as DNA, the CDR3 is TGCAGTGCTGCGGACAGGGGGGTTATGAACACTGAAGCTTTCTTT. This codes for CSAADRGVMNTEAFF.

The V gene is TRBV7-8, the J gene TRBJ1-5; D call uncertain. The CDR3 spans 15 residues. Germline CDR1 reads SGHVS; CDR2 reads FQNEAQ. The V and J ends lost 2 bases and 2 bases respectively, with 10 bases between them. This CDR3 reads CASSLTQVGNQPQHF. CDR3 sequence (DNA): TGTGCCAGCAGCTTAACCCAGGTCGGCAATCAGCCCCAGCATTTT.

The J gene is TRBJ2-7, the V gene TRBV19; D call uncertain. This CDR3 spans 22 amino acids. V dropped 1 base and J dropped 1 base, with 32 bases sitting between them. In germline, CDR1 is LNHDA, CDR2 SQIVND (reference sequence). The CDR3 protein is CASSIVWLGSALSETESYEQYF. The CDR3 nucleotides read TGTGCCAGTAGTATAGTTTGGCTCGGCTCCGCTTTATCCGAGACGGAATCCTACGAGCAGTACTTC.

This clonotype turned up a few times. This rearrangement joins TRBV6-6 to TRBJ2-7, with 8 bases lining up with TRBD1. The V gene's germline CDR1 is MNHNY and CDR2 SVGAGI (reference sequence). This CDR3 contains 17 residues. The V gene end was trimmed by 0 bases and the J gene end by 1 base; junction bases not matched to a gene: 8. DNA for the CDR3: TGTGCCAGCAGTTACTCGTGGTCAGGGGACAGGTCCTACGAGCAGTACTTC. Amino acids: CASSYSWSGDRSYEQYF.

This clonotype turned up a few times. This sequence joins TRBV5-1 and TRBJ2-7; the match to TRBD1 covers 8 bases. CDR1 and CDR2 (germline): SGHRS, YFSETQ. The V segment lost 4 bases and the J segment 1 base; nucleotides outside the gene matches: 7. The CDR3 is made up of 15 amino acids. The CDR3 bases are TGCGCCAGCAGCATCGACAGGGGTTATTCCTACGAGCAGTACTTC. As protein: CASSIDRGYSYEQYF.

This clonotype came up once. The V gene is TRBV4-1, the J gene TRBJ2-1; D is undetermined. This CDR3 has 11 amino acids. V was pared by 11 bases and J by 7 bases, with 12 bases between. Germline CDR1 MGHRA, CDR2 YSYEKL. The CDR3 protein is CAVSQRNEQFF. Written as DNA, the CDR3 is TGCGCCGTCAGCCAACGTAATGAGCAGTTCTTC.